This T cell receptor (beta chain) was profiled in a study of blood T cell repertoires in COVID-19. Study information: In each case, the material was cDNA or gDNA derived from T cells, B-cell-depleted T cells, or PBMCs.

Per the original data handling: Reference gene primer amplification yielded estimated nucleated cell counts. Sequencing was performed with immunoSEQ multiplex PCR; in TCRdb, only in-frame clones are kept and a portion is missing. The V and J calls and clone size come from that table; D and trimming were worked out from the DNA. The sample contains 380,000 or so clones, roughly 80% of which appear only once. In germline, CDR1 is SGHRS, CDR2 YFSETQ. V was pared by 0 bases and J by 4 bases, with 5 bases of the junction left unmatched. The CDR3 is made up of 16 amino acids. The chain links TRBV5-1 to TRBJ2-1; 9 bases are shared with TRBD2. The clonotype originates from a human donor with acute or convalescent COVID-19. The donor label of this sample is uncertain. The sequenced sample was peripheral blood. For the CDR3, the DNA is TGCGCCAGCAGCTTGGGGATAGCGGGGGTATACAATGAGCAGTTCTTC. Protein: CASSLGIAGVYNEQFF.